This T cell receptor (beta chain) came from a study of blood T cell repertoires in COVID-19. Background on the study: PBMCs, B-cell-depleted T cells, or T cells provided the cDNA or gDNA that made up the material.

Germline V gene data show CDR1 as MDHEN and CDR2 as SYDVKM. Trimming removed 7 bases at V and 5 bases at J, with 3 bases between. This CDR3 has 10 amino acids. Assay used: immunoSEQ multiplex PCR; TCRdb lists only in-frame clones, some missing. The sample contains 200,000 to 300,000 clones, approximately 85% of which appear only once. Seattle patients were enrolled during active infection and followed longitudinally. The specimen was peripheral blood. The chain carries TRBV28 and TRBJ1-5; D not certain. This sequence originates from an elderly woman with COVID-19, enrolled during active disease. CDR3 sequence: CASTDQPQHF. CDR3 coding DNA: TGTGCCAGCACAGATCAGCCCCAGCATTTT.